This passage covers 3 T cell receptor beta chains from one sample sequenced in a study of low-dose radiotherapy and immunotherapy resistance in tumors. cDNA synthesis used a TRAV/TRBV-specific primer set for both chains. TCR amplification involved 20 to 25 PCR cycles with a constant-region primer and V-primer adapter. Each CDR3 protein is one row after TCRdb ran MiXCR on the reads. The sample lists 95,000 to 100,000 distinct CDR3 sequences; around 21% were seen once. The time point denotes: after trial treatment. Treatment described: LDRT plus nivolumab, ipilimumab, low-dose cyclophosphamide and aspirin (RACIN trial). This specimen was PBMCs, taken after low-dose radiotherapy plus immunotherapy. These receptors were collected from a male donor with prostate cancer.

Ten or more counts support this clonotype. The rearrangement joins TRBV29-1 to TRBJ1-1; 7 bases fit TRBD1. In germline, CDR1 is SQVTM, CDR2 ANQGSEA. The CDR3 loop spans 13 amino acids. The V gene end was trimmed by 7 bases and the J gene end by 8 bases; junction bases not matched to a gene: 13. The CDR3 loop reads CSATSSGTAEAFF. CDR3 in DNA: TGCAGCGCCACCAGCTCCGGGACAGCAGAAGCTTTCTTT.

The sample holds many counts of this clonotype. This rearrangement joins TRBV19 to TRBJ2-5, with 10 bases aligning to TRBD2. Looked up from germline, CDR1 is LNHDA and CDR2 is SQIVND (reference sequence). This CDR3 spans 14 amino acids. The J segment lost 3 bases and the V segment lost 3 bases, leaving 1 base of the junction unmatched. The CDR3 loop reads CASSISGGEETQYF. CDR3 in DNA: TGTGCCAGTAGTATCAGCGGGGGGGAAGAGACCCAGTACTTC.

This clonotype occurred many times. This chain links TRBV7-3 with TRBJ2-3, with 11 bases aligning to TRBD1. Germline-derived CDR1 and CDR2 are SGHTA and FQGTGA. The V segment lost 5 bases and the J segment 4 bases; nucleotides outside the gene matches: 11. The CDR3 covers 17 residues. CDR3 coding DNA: TGTGCCAGCAGCCTAGGACAGGGGGCAGGTTGGGCAGATACGCAGTATTTT. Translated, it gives CASSLGQGAGWADTQYF.